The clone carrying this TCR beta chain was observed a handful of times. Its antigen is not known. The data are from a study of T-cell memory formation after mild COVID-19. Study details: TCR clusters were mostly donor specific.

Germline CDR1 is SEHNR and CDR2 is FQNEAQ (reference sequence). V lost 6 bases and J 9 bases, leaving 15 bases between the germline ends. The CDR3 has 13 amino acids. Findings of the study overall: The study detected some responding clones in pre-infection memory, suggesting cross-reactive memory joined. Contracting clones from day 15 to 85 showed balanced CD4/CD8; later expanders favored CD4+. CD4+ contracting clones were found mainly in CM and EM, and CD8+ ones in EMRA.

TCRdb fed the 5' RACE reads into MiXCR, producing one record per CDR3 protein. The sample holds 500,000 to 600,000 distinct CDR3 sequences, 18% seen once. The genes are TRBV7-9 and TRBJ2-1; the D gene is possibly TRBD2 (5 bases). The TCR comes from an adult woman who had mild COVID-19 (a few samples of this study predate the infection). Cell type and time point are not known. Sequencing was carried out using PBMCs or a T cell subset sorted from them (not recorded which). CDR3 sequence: CASSPGIVGEQFF. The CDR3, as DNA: TGTGCCAGCAGTCCCGGGATCGTGGGTGAGCAGTTCTTC.